This T cell receptor (beta chain) was identified during a study of regulatory T cells in long-lasting Graves disease. Relying on iRepertoire HTBI primers and Arm-PCR of CDR3 regions, the team built TCR beta libraries. Using its own MiXCR run on the multiplex PCR reads, TCRdb lists one record per CDR3 protein. The sample carries 350,000 to 450,000 distinct CDR3 sequences, 20% to 25% recorded once. Time point defined: persistent/refractory GD, antithyroid drugs over 5 years with positive TRAb. There was RNA extracted from PBMCs, and the TCR library was made from it. The CDR3 loop spans 15 amino acids. V lost 6 bases, J lost 5 bases, and 12 bases stayed unmatched. Germline-derived CDR1 and CDR2 are SGHTA and FQGNSA.

This clonotype was sampled from a female donor with Graves disease. This material consisted of peripheral blood mononuclear cells (PBMCs), taken when the disease was refractory, from a patient treated with antithyroid drugs. V usage is TRBV7-2 and J usage is TRBJ2-5; the match to TRBD1 covers 7 bases. This CDR3 is CASRKKGAEQETQYF. CDR3 sequence (DNA): TGTGCCAGCAGAAAAAAGGGGGCGGAGCAGGAGACCCAGTACTTC.